This TCR beta chain was retrieved from a study of radiotherapy plus CTLA-4 blockade in lung cancer (dated 2018 in TCRdb). Regarding the complete study: Objective responses occurred in approximately 19% of enrolled patients, and just over 30% achieved disease control. Study-level results and caveats: Increased serum interferon-beta after radiation, together with early dynamic changes in blood T cell clones, were reported to be the strongest predictors of response. After treatment with radiotherapy and ipilimumab, TCR clones that originated in tumors expanded in peripheral blood.

Receptors were amplified or captured by the immunoSEQ multiplex PCR assay. Drawn from immuneACCESS, this table holds only the in-frame rearrangements with V and J called that TCRdb kept. Clones are partly lost; checked studies trace under half to an unresolved V gene and leave the rest unexplained. Across this sample there are roughly 50,000 clones, with 65% to 80% seen only once. Roughly 2.9% of the sample is held by the ten biggest clonotypes. As for this clone: What this receptor recognizes is not known. Nothing much larger sits one base from this clone, and base qualities are not available.

The germline ends are 24 bases apart after V is trimmed by 5 bases and J by 1 base. The CDR3 goes from the cysteine to the phenylalanine over 18 residues. The only DNA kept is the CDR3, 54 bases in frame from the first base. Via the germline V gene, CDR1 is SGHTA and CDR2 FQGNSA. The study evaluated CTLA-4 blockade (ipilimumab) given together with focal radiation therapy in patients who had chemo-refractory metastatic non-small-cell lung cancer. Sequencing was performed on peripheral blood, taken from a patient treated with radiotherapy plus ipilimumab. The V and J segments used are TRBV7-2 and TRBJ2-7; 6 matching bases give a weak D call of TRBD1. The receptor comes from a human donor with non-small cell lung cancer who had a partial response to radiotherapy plus ipilimumab. The nucleotide sequence is TGTGCCAGCAGCCAGGGGTATTTAGCCGGGACGGAATCCTACGAGCAGTACTTC. Protein translation: CASSQGYLAGTESYEQYF.